The clone carrying this TCR beta chain came up a few times. The record originates from a study of blood T cell repertoires in COVID-19. In the study overall: COVID-19 samples from acute and convalescent phases originated in the United States, Italy and Spain.

Germline lookup yields CDR1 GTSNPN and CDR2 SVGIG (reference sequence). CDR3 length equals 12 residues. With 5 bases removed from V and 1 base from J, the gap between germline ends came to 8 bases. Using immunoSEQ multiplex PCR, the repertoire was profiled, and TCRdb retains in-frame clones only, with some absent. The table has 150,000 to 200,000 clones, around 87% seen once. V gene TRBV30 combines with J gene TRBJ1-1; D gene ambiguous. This TCR was recovered from a man aged 35 to 55 with active or convalescent COVID-19. The sequenced material came from peripheral blood. The CDR3 nucleotides are TGTGCCTGGTTGGGCCGGAACACTGAAGCTTTCTTT. Translated: CAWLGRNTEAFF.